The rows below give T cell receptor beta chains drawn from one sample of a study of blood T cell repertoires in COVID-19. Sequenced by immunoSEQ multiplex PCR; TCRdb stores in-frame clones only, minus some. The sample consists of 150,000 to 200,000 clones, over 75% of them appearing once. Sequenced sample: peripheral blood. Receptors originate from a woman aged 70-85 years with acute or convalescent COVID-19. CDR3s include the opening cysteine and the closing phenylalanine or tryptophan. The order of the fields is V gene, D gene, J gene, clone size, CDR3 protein, CDR3 DNA. A D gene is named only where the DNA matches it firmly. Some rows have no size entry. The others give once, few or many, or a class for an expanded clone.

V gene: TRBV12-3/TRBV12-4
D gene: .
J gene: TRBJ2-5
clone size: .
CDR3 protein: CASSSGVSETQYF
CDR3 DNA: TGTGCCAGCAGTTCAGGGGTGTCGGAGACCCAGTACTTC

V gene: TRBV10-1
D gene: .
J gene: TRBJ1-2
clone size: .
CDR3 protein: CASSESRSPYGYTF
CDR3 DNA: TGCGCCAGCAGTGAGTCCCGGAGCCCCTATGGCTACACCTTC

V gene: TRBV5-1
D gene: .
J gene: TRBJ1-2
clone size: .
CDR3 protein: CASSPGRSNYGYTF
CDR3 DNA: TGCGCCAGCAGCCCGGGGAGATCTAACTATGGCTACACCTTC

V gene: TRBV7-2
D gene: TRBD2
J gene: TRBJ2-1
clone size: .
CDR3 protein: CASSYSGGSYNEQFF
CDR3 DNA: TGTGCCAGCAGCTATAGCGGGGGGTCCTACAATGAGCAGTTCTTC

V gene: TRBV19
D gene: .
J gene: TRBJ2-3
clone size: .
CDR3 protein: CASSIGEGADTQYF
CDR3 DNA: TGTGCCAGTAGTATAGGAGAAGGGGCAGATACGCAGTATTTT

V gene: TRBV27
D gene: .
J gene: TRBJ1-1
clone size: .
CDR3 protein: CASRLINDRNEAFF
CDR3 DNA: TGTGCCAGCAGGTTAATCAACGACAGAAATGAAGCTTTCTTT

V gene: TRBV19
D gene: .
J gene: TRBJ2-5
clone size: .
CDR3 protein: CASSRQGLETQYF
CDR3 DNA: TGTGCCAGTAGTAGGCAGGGTCTGGAGACCCAGTACTTC

V gene: TRBV25-1
D gene: .
J gene: TRBJ1-1
clone size: .
CDR3 protein: CASQGIHLLEAFF
CDR3 DNA: TGTGCCAGTCAGGGGATCCACTTGTTGGAAGCTTTCTTT

V gene: TRBV12-3/TRBV12-4
D gene: .
J gene: TRBJ1-1
clone size: .
CDR3 protein: CASSLKTGIAAFF
CDR3 DNA: TGTGCCAGCAGTTTAAAGACAGGCATTGCAGCTTTCTTT

V gene: TRBV11-2
D gene: .
J gene: TRBJ2-3
clone size: .
CDR3 protein: CASSTRQWDTQYF
CDR3 DNA: TGTGCCAGCAGCACGAGACAGTGGGATACGCAGTATTTT

V gene: TRBV18
D gene: .
J gene: TRBJ2-2
clone size: .
CDR3 protein: CASSPPTGLNTGELFF
CDR3 DNA: TGTGCCAGCTCACCTCCTACAGGGCTTAACACCGGGGAGCTGTTTTTT

V gene: TRBV5-1
D gene: .
J gene: TRBJ2-6
clone size: few
CDR3 protein: CASTAVSGANVLTF
CDR3 DNA: TGCGCCAGCACAGCGGTCTCTGGGGCCAACGTCCTGACTTTC

V gene: TRBV15
D gene: TRBD2
J gene: TRBJ2-3
clone size: few
CDR3 protein: CATSRGSGREVTDTQYF
CDR3 DNA: TGTGCCACCAGCAGAGGAAGCGGACGGGAGGTCACAGATACGCAGTATTTT

V gene: TRBV30
D gene: TRBD1
J gene: TRBJ1-4
clone size: .
CDR3 protein: CAWSDRGRLRLFF
CDR3 DNA: TGTGCCTGGAGTGACAGGGGGCGTTTAAGACTGTTTTTT

V gene: TRBV29-1
D gene: .
J gene: TRBJ2-2
clone size: .
CDR3 protein: CSVAQSANTGELFF
CDR3 DNA: TGCAGCGTTGCCCAAAGCGCTAACACCGGGGAGCTGTTTTTT

V gene: TRBV2
D gene: .
J gene: TRBJ2-3
clone size: .
CDR3 protein: CASRAHSSANTQYF
CDR3 DNA: TGTGCCAGCAGAGCCCATTCTAGCGCAAATACGCAGTATTTT